The rows below give T cell receptor beta chains drawn from one sample of a study of T cell clonotyping in hematopoietic cell transplantation. The data were produced by immunoSEQ multiplex PCR, yet TCRdb's version contains in-frame clones alone and is incomplete. The table includes roughly 6,400 clones, about 97% detected once. The source was peripheral blood mononuclear cells, collected before stem cell transplant. The receptors derive from a man between 70 and 80 years old with acute myeloid leukemia. Some clones in this sample may be carry-over from other donors' samples. CDR3s include the opening cysteine and the closing phenylalanine or tryptophan. D genes are given only for firm matches. Not all rows give a size; the values are once, few, many and, for expanded clones, a class.

cdr3_length d_call j_call v_call clone_size cdr3_aa cdr3_nt
13 - TRBJ2-7 TRBV5-4 - CASSLGQFYEQYF TGTGCCAGCAGCTTGGGACAGTTCTACGAGCAGTACTTC
15 TRBD1 TRBJ1-5 TRBV19 - CASSIPGQGLMPQHF TGTGCCAGTAGTATTCCCGGACAGGGTTTGATGCCCCAGCATTTT
12 - TRBJ1-2 TRBV7-9 - CASSPPNYGYTF TGTGCCAGCAGCCCTCCTAACTATGGCTACACCTTC
14 - TRBJ1-2 TRBV5-1 - CASSGGGTDYGYTF TGCGCCAGCAGCGGGGGCGGGACGGACTATGGCTACACCTTC
14 - TRBJ2-5 TRBV11-3 - CASSPRTNQETQYF TGTGCCAGCAGCCCGCGGACTAACCAAGAGACCCAGTACTTC
16 TRBD2 TRBJ2-3 TRBV4-3 once CASSPLLAGATDTQYF TGCGCCAGCAGCCCTTTGCTAGCGGGAGCCACAGATACGCAGTATTTT
11 - TRBJ2-1 TRBV7-2 - CASSFLLEQFF TGTGCCAGCAGCTTCCTACTGGAGCAGTTCTTC
14 TRBD1 TRBJ2-3 TRBV9 - CASSQGQEGDTQYF TGTGCCAGCAGCCAGGGACAGGAGGGAGATACGCAGTATTTT
14 - TRBJ1-4 TRBV28 - CASSLGGSLEKLFF TGTGCCAGCAGTTTAGGCGGCAGTCTGGAAAAACTGTTTTTT
15 - TRBJ2-7 TRBV7-3 - CASSLTGALSYEQYF TGTGCCAGCAGCTTAACGGGAGCCCTCTCCTACGAGCAGTACTTC
14 - TRBJ2-2 TRBV7-9 - CASSLQANTGELFF TGTGCCAGCAGCTTACAGGCGAACACCGGGGAGCTGTTTTTT